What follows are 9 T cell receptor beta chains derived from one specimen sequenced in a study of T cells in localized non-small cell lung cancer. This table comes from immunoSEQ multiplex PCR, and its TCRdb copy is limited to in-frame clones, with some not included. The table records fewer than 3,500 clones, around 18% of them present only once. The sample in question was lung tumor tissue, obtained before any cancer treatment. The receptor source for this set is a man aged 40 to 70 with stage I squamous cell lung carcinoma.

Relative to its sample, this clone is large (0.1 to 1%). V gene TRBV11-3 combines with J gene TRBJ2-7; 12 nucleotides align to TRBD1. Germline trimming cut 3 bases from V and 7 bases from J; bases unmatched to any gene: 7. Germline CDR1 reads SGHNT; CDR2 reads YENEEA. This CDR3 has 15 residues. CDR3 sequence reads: CASSLGGTGGREQYF. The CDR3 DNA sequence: TGTGCCAGCAGCTTGGGCGGGACAGGGGGCCGGGAGCAGTACTTC.

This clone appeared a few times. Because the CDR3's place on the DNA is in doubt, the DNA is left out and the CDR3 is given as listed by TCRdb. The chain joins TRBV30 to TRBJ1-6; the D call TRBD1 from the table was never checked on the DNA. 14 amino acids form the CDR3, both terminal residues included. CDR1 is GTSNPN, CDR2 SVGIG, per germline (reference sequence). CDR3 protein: CAWSSGQGGSPLHF.

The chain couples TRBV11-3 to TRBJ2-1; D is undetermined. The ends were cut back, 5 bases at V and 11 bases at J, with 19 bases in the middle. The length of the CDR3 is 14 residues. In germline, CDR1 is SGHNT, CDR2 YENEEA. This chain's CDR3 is CASSRATTSNKQFF. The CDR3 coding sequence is TGTGCCAGCAGCAGGGCGACCACCTCCAACAAGCAGTTCTTC.

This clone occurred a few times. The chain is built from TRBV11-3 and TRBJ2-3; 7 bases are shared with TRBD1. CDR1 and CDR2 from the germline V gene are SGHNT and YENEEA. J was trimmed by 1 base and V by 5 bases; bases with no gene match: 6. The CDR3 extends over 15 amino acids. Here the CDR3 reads CASSKDRLGTDTQYF. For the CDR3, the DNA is TGTGCCAGCAGCAAGGACAGGTTGGGCACAGATACGCAGTATTTT.

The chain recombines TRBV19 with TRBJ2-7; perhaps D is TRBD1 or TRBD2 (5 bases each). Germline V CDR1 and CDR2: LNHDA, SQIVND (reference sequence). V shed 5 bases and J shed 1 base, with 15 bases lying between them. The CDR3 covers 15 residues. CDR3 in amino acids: CASSVRDGSSYEQYF. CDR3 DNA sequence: TGTGCCAGTAGTGTCCGGGACGGATCTTCCTACGAGCAGTACTTC.

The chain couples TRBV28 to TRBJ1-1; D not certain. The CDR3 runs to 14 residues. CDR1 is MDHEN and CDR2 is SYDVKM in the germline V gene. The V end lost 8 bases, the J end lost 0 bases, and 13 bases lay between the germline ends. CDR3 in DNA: TGTGCCAGCGGGAGGCCCCCGATGAACACTGAAGCTTTCTTT. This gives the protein CASGRPPMNTEAFF.

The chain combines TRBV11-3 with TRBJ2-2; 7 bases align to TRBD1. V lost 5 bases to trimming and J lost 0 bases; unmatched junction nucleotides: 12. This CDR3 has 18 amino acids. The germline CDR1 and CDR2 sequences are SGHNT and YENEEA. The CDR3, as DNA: TGTGCCAGCAGCGCCACGACAGGGTGGATCGCGAACACCGGGGAGCTGTTTTTT. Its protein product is CASSATTGWIANTGELFF.

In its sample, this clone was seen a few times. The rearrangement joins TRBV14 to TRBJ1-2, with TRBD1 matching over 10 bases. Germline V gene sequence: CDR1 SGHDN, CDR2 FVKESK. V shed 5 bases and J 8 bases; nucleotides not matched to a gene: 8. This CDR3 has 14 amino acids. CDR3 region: CASSAGSTGGGYTF. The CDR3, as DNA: TGTGCCAGCAGCGCGGGATCGACAGGGGGCGGCTACACCTTC.

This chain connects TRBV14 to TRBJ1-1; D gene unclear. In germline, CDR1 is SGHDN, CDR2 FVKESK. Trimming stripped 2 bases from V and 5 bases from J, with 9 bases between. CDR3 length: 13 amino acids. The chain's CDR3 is CASSQSPRTEAFF. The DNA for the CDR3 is TGTGCCAGCAGCCAATCGCCCAGGACTGAAGCTTTCTTT.